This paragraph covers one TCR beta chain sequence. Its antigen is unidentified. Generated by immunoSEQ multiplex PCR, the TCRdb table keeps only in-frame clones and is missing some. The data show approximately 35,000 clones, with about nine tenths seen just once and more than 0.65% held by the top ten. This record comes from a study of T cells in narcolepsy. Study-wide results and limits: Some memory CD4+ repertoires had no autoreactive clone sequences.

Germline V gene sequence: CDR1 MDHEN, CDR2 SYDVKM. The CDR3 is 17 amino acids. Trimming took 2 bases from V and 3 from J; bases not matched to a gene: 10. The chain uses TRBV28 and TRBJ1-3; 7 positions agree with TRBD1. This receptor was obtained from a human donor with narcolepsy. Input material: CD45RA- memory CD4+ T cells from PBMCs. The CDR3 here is CASSLPGQAAVGNTIYF. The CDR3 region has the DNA TGTGCCAGCAGTTTACCCGGACAGGCCGCGGTTGGAAACACCATATATTTT.